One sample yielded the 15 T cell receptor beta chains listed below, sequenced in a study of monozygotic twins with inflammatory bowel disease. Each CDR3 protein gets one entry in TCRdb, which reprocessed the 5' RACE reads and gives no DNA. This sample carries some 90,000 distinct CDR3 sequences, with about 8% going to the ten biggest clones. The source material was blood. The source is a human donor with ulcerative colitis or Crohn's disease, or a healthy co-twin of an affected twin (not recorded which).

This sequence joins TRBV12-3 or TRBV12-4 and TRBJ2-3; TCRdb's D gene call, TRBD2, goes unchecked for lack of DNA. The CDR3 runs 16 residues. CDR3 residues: CASRPLPIAAGDTQYF.

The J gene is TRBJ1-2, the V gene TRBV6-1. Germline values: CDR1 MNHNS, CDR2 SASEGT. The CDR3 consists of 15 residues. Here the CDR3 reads CASSENLPGSGGYTF.

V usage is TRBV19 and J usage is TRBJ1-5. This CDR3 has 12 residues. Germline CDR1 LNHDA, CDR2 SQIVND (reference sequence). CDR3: CASSKLYQPQHF.

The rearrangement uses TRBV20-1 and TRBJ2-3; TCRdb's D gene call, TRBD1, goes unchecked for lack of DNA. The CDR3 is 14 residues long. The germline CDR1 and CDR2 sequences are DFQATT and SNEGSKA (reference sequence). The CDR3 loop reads CSAIRTESADTQYF.

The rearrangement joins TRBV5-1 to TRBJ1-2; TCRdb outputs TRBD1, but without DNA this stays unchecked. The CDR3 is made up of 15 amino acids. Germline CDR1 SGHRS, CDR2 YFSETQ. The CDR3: CASSLEGQGTDGYTF.

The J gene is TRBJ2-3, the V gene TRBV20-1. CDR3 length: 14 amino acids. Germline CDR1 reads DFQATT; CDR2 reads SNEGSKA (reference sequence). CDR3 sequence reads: CSASDPGRSDTQYF.

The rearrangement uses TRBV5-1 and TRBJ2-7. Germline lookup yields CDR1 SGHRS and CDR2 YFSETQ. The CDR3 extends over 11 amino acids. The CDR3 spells CASSSLGEQYF.

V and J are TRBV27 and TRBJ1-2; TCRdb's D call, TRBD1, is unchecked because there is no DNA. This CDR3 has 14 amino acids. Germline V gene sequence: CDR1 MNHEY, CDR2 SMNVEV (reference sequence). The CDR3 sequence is CASTNRGLGYGYTF.

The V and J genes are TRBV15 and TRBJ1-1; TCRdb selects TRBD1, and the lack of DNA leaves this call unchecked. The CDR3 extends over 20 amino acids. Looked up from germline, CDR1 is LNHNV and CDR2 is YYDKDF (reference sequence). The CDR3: CATSRDQPGARGPRNTEAFF. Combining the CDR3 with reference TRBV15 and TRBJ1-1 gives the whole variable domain DAMVIQNPRYQVTQFGKPVTLSCSQTLNHNVMYWYQQKSSQAPKLLFHYYDKDFNNEADTPDNFQSRRPNTSFCFLDIRSPGLGDTAMYLCATSRDQPGARGPRNTEAFFGQGTRLTVV.

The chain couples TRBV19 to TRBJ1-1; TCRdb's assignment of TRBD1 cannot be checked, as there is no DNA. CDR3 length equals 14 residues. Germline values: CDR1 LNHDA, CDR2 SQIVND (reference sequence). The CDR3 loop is CASTWTDSNTEAFF.

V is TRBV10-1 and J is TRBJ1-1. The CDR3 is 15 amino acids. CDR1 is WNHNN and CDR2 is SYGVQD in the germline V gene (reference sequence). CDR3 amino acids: CASSEMVSANTEAFF.

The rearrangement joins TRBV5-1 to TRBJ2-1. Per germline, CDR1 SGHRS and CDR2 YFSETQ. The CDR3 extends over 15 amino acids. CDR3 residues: CASSLDGFSYNEQFF.

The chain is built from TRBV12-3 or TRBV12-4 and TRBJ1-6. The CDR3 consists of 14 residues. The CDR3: CASSNGLTNSPLHF.

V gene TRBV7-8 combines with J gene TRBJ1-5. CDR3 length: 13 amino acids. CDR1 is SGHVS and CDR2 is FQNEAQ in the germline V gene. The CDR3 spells CASSLAVGQPQHF.

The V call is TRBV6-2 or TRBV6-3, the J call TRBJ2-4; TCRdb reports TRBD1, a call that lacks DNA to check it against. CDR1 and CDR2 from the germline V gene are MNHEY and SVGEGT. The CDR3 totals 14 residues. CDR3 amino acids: CASSEGGAKNIQYF.